Given below is one TCR beta chain in context. Its cognate antigen is unknown. This specimen comes from a study of cytomegalovirus exposure and HLA in healthy donors. About the study: Researchers previously reported finding roughly 120 million unique TCR beta sequences from some 180 million T cells.

The ends were cut back, 5 bases at V and 8 bases at J, with 9 bases in the middle. This CDR3 is 11 amino acids long. The germline CDR1 and CDR2 sequences are LNHDA and SQIVND (reference sequence). General study points: The authors listed about 170 TCR beta chains as cytomegalovirus-associated.

PCR involved 60 Vbeta and 13 Jbeta primers. Data came from immunoSEQ multiplex PCR; TCRdb stores just in-frame clones and leaves some out. The sample has roughly 150,000 clones; approximately 9% are singletons. The receptor was isolated from a male donor in good health and CMV-seronegative. Sample: PBMCs. V usage is TRBV19 and J usage is TRBJ1-2; D not certain. Here the CDR3 reads CASSFTEGYTF. In DNA form, the CDR3 reads TGTGCCAGTAGTTTTACAGAGGGCTACACCTTC.